This passage covers 6 T cell receptor beta chains from one sample sequenced in a study of cytomegalovirus exposure and HLA in healthy donors (dated by TCRdb to about 2017). The library was built by means of the immunoSEQ multiplex PCR assay. For the multiplex PCR, a mixture combining 60 forward primers for TCR Vbeta segments and 13 reverse primers for TCR Jbeta segments was used. The table comes from immuneACCESS by way of TCRdb, which keeps in-frame sequences with V and J called. Part of the clones is missing from these tables; in studies checked, under half for an unresolved V gene and the rest for unknown reasons. The sample has approximately 100,000 clones on record, about four fifths of them singletons. The top ten clones comprise around 4% of the sample. The sequenced sample consisted of PBMCs. These receptors were taken from a female donor in good health and CMV-seropositive.

The rearrangement uses TRBV21-1 and TRBJ2-5; TRBD2, the D gene given by the table, was not confirmed from the DNA. TRBV21-1 is deemed a pseudogene. The CDR3 has 14 amino acids. This chain's CDR3 is CASSKEAGRETQYF. The DNA for the CDR3 is TGTGCCAGCAGCAAAGAGGCAGGGAGGGAGACCCAGTACTTC.

V is TRBV29-1 and J is TRBJ1-1; no definite D call. Germline V gives CDR1 SQVTM, CDR2 ANQGSEA. The CDR3 runs 12 residues. Between the trimmed V and J ends, which lost 7 bases and 4 bases, there was a span of 13 bases. The CDR3 nucleotides are TGCAGCGGTCAAATGGGGAGCACTGAAGCTTTCTTT. Its translation is CSGQMGSTEAFF.

The CDR3 loop reads CASSVAGGKNQPQHF. DNA for the CDR3: TGCGCCAGCAGTGTCGCAGGGGGCAAGAATCAGCCCCAGCATTTT. The V gene is TRBV10-2, the J gene TRBJ1-5; 8 bases line up with TRBD1. CDR3 length: 15 residues. Losses at the gene ends were 4 bases for V and 4 bases for J; bases not matched to a gene: 6. Germline loops: CDR1 WSHSY, CDR2 SAAADI.

This clone was seen a handful of times. J is TRBJ2-1 and V is TRBV6-4; 10 nucleotides agree with TRBD2. Trimming cost V 8 bases and J 12 bases; bases outside gene matches: 10. This CDR3 has 13 residues. CDR1 is MRHNA, CDR2 SNTAGT, per germline. The CDR3 DNA is TGTGCCAGCTCCACTAGCGGGACCTCCGGGCAGTTCTTC. It translates to CASSTSGTSGQFF.

The rearrangement links TRBV5-5 to TRBJ2-2; D is possibly TRBD1 (5 bases). Germline CDR1 SGHKS, CDR2 YYEKEE (reference sequence). The CDR3 has 15 amino acids. V lost 0 bases, J lost 3 bases, and 9 bases lay in between. In DNA, the CDR3 is TGTGCCAGCAGCTTGGTGGACAAGCACACCGGGGAGCTGTTTTTT. Amino acids: CASSLVDKHTGELFF.

J is TRBJ2-3 and V is TRBV7-8; D is unresolved. The length of the CDR3 is 12 residues. V dropped 5 bases and J dropped 3 bases, with 6 bases sitting between them. Germline CDR1 SGHVS, CDR2 FQNEAQ. The CDR3 here is CASSHRTDTQYF. The DNA of the CDR3 is TGTGCCAGCAGCCATCGGACAGATACGCAGTATTTT.